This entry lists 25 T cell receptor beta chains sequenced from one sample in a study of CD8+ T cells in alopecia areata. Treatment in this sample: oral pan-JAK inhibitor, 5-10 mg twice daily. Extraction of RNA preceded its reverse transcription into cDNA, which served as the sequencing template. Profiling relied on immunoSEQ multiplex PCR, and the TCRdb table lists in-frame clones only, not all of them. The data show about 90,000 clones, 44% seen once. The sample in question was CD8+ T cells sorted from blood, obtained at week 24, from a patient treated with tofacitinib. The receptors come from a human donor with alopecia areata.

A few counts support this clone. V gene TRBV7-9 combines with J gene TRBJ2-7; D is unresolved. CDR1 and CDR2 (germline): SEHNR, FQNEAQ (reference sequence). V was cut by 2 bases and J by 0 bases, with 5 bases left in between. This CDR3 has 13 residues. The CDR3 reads CASSLSASYEQYF. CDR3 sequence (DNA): TGTGCCAGCAGCTTAAGTGCCTCCTACGAGCAGTACTTC.

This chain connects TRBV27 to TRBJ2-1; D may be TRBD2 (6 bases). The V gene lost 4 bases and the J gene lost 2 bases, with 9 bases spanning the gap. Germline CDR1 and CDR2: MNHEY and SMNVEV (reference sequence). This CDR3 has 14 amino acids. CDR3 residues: CASSYSGPYNEQFF. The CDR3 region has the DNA TGTGCCAGCAGTTATAGCGGCCCCTACAATGAGCAGTTCTTC.

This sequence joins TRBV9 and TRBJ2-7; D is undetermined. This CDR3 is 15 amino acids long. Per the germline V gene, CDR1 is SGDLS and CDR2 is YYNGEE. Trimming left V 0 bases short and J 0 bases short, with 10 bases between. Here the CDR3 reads CASSVGTSTSYEQYF. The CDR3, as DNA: TGTGCCAGCAGCGTAGGAACCAGCACCTCCTACGAGCAGTACTTC. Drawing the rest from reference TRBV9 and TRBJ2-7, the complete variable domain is DSGVTQTPKHLITATGQRVTLRCSPRSGDLSVYWYQQSLDQGLQFLIQYYNGEERAKGNILERFSAQQFPDLHSELNLSSLELGDSALYFCASSVGTSTSYEQYFGPGTRLTVT.

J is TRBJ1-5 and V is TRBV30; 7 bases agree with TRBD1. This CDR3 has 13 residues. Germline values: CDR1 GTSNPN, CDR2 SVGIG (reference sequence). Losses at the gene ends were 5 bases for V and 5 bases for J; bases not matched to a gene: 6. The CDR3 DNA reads TGTGCCTGGGACACAGGGGTGGATCAGCCCCAGCATTTT. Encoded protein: CAWDTGVDQPQHF.

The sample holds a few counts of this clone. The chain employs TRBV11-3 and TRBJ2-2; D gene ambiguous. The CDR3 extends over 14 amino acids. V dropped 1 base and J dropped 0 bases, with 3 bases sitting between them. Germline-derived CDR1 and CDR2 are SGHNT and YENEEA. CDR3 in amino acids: CASSLGSNTGELFF. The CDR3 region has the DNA TGTGCCAGCAGCTTAGGATCGAACACCGGGGAGCTGTTTTTT.

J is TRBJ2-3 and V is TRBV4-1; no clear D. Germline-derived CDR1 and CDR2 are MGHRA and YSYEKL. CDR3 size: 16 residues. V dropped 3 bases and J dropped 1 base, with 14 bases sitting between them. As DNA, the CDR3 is TGCGCCAGCAGCCATACTGGCGGACCCGGCACAGATACGCAGTATTTT. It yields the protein CASSHTGGPGTDTQYF.

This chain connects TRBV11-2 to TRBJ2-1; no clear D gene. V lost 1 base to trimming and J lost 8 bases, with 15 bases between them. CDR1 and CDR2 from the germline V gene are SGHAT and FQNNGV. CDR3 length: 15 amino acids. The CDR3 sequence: CASSLAANWGYEQFF. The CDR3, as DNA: TGTGCCAGCAGCTTAGCGGCTAATTGGGGATATGAGCAGTTCTTC.

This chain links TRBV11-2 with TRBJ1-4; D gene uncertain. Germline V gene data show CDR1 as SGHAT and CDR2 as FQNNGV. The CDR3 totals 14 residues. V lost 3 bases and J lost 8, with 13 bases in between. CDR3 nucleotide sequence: TGTGCCAGCAGCTTCGGACTAGGGCCAGAAAAACTGTTTTTT. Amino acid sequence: CASSFGLGPEKLFF.

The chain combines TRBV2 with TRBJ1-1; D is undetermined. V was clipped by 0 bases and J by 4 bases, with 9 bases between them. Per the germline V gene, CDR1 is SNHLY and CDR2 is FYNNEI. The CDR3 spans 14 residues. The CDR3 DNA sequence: TGTGCCAGCAGTGAAGCGCCCCAGGTCACTGAAGCTTTCTTT. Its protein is CASSEAPQVTEAFF.

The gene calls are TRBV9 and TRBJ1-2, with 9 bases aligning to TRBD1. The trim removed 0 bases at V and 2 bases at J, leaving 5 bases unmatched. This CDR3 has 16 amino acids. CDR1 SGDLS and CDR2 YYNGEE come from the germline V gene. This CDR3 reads CASSVGGTGRNYGYTF. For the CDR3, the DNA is TGTGCCAGCAGCGTAGGCGGGACAGGGCGCAACTATGGCTACACCTTC.

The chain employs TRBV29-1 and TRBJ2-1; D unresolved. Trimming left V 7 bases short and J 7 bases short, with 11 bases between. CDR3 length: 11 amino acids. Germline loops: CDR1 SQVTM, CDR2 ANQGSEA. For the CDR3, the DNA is TGCAGCGCGATGGAAGGGAATGAGCAGTTCTTC. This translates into CSAMEGNEQFF.

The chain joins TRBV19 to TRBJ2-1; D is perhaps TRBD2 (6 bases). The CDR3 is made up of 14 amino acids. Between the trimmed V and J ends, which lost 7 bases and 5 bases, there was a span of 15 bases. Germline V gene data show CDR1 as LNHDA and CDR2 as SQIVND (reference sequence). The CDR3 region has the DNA TGTGCCAGTACCTATAGCGCGGGGAACAATGAGCAGTTCTTC. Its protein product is CASTYSAGNNEQFF.

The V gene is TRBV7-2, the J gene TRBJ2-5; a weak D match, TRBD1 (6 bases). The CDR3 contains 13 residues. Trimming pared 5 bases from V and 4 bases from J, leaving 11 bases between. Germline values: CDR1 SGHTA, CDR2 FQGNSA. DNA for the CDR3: TGTGCCAGCAGCCCCGAAGGGGGAGAGACCCAGTACTTC. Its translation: CASSPEGGETQYF.

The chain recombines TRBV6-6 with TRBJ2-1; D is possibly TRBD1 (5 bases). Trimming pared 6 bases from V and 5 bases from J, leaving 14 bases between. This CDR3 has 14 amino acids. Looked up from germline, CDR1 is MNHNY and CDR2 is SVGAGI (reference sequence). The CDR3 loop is CASRPVGRNNEQFF. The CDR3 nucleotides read TGTGCCAGCAGGCCAGTGGGGCGGAACAATGAGCAGTTCTTC.

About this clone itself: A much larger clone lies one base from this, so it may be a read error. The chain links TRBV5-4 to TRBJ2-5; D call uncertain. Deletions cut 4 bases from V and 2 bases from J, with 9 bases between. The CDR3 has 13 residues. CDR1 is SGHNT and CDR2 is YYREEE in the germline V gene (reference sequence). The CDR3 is CASSQGQQETQYF. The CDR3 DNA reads TGTGCCAGCAGCCAAGGTCAGCAAGAGACCCAGTACTTC.

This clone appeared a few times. The CDR3 sequence is CASSPRAGGNTEAFF. CDR3 in DNA: TGTGCCAGCTCCCCTAGGGCAGGGGGCAACACTGAAGCTTTCTTT. The V gene is TRBV27, the J gene TRBJ1-1; 8 nucleotides match TRBD1. V dropped 8 bases and J dropped 2; count of bases not matched to a gene: 10. The CDR3 spans 15 residues. Germline CDR1 is MNHEY and CDR2 is SMNVEV (reference sequence).

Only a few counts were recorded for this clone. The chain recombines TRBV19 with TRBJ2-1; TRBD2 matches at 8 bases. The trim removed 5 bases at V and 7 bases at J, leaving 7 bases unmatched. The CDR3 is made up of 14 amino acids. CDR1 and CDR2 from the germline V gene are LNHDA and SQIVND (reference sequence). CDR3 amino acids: CASSPSGGRNEQFF. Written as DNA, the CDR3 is TGTGCCAGTAGTCCCTCAGGCGGGAGGAATGAGCAGTTCTTC.

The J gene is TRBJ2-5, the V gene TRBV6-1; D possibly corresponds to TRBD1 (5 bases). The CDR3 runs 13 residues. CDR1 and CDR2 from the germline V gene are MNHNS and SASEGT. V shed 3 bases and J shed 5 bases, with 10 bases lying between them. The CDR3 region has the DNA TGTGCCAGCAGTGAGAGCAGGGCGGAGACCCAGTACTTC. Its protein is CASSESRAETQYF.

The CDR3, as DNA: TGTGCCAGTACCCCCGTGGCGGGGAGCGGGGAGCTGTTTTTT. Protein product: CASTPVAGSGELFF. This chain joins TRBV19 and TRBJ2-2; D is possibly TRBD2 (6 bases). This CDR3 is built from 14 residues. CDR1 and CDR2 from the germline V gene are LNHDA and SQIVND (reference sequence). V was trimmed by 7 bases and J by 7 bases, leaving 16 bases between them.

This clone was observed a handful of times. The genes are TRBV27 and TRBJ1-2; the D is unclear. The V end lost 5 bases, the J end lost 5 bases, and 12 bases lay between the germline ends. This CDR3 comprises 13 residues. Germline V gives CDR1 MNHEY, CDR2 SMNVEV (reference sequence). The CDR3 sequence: CASSISPGYGYTF. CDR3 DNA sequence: TGTGCCAGCAGTATTTCCCCGGGGTATGGCTACACCTTC.

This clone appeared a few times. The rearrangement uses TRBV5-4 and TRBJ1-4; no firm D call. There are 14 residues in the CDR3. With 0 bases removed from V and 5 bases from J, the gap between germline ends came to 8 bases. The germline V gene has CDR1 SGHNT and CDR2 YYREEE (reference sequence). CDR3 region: CASSLDGPNEKLFF. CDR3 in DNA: TGTGCCAGCAGCTTGGACGGACCCAATGAAAAACTGTTTTTT.

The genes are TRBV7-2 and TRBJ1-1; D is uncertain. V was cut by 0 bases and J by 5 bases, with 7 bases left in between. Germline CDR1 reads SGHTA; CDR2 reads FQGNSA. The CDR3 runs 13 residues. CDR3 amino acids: CASSLATGTEAFF. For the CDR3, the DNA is TGTGCCAGCAGCTTAGCGACGGGAACTGAAGCTTTCTTT.

In DNA form, the CDR3 reads TGCGCCAGCAGCCAAACTAGCGGGAGTCTTTACGAGCAGTACTTC. Encoded protein: CASSQTSGSLYEQYF. The J gene is TRBJ2-7, the V gene TRBV4-1; 11 positions match TRBD2. Per germline, CDR1 MGHRA and CDR2 YSYEKL. Trimming removed 2 bases from V and 4 bases from J; junction bases left unmatched: 4. This CDR3 contains 15 residues.

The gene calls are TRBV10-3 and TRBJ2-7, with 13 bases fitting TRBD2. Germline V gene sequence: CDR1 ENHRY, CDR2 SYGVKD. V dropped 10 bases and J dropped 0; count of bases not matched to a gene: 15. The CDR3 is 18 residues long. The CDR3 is CATALLAGGPEGSYEQYF. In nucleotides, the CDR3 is TGTGCCACCGCGCTACTAGCGGGAGGGCCGGAGGGCTCCTACGAGCAGTACTTC.

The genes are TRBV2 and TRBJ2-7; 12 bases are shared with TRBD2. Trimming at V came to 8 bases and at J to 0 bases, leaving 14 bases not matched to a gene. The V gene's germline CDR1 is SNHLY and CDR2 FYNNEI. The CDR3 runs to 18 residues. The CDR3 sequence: CASGSGTSGFLPSYEQYF. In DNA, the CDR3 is TGTGCCAGCGGTTCCGGGACTAGCGGGTTTCTACCCTCCTACGAGCAGTACTTC. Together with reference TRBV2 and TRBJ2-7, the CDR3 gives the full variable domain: EPEVTQTPSHQVTQMGQEVILRCVPISNHLYFYWYRQILGQKVEFLVSFYNNEISEKSEIFDDQFSVERPDGSNFTLKIRSTKLEDSAMYFCASGSGTSGFLPSYEQYFGPGTRLTVT.